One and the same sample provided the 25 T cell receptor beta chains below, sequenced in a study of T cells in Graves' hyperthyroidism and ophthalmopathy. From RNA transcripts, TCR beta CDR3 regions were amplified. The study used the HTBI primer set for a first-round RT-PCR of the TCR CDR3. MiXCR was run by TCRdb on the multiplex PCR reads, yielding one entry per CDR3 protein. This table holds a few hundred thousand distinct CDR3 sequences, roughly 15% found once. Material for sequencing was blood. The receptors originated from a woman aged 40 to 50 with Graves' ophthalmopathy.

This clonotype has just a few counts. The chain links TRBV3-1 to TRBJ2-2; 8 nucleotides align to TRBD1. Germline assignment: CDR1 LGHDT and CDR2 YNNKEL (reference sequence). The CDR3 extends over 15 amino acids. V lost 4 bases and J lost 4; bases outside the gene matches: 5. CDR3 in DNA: TGTGCCAGCAGCCTCTATCAGGGGGCCACCGGGGAGCTGTTTTTT. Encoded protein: CASSLYQGATGELFF.

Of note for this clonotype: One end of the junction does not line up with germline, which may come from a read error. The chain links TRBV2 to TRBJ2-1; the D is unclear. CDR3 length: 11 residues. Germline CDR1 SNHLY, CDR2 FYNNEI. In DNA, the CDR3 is TGTGCCAGCAGCTCACGCAATGGGCAGTTCTTC. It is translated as CASSSRNGQFF.

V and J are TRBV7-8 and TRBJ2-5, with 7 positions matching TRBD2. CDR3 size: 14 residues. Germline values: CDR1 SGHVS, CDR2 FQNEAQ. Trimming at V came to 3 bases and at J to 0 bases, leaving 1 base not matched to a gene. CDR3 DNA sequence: TGTGCCAGCAGCTTGGGACTATACCAAGAGACCCAGTACTTC. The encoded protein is CASSLGLYQETQYF. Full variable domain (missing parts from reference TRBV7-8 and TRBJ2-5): GAGVSQSPRYKVAKRGQDVALRCDPISGHVSLFWYQQALGQGPEFLTYFQNEAQLDKSGLPSDRFFAERPEGSVSTLKIQRTQQEDSAVYLCASSLGLYQETQYFGPGTRLLVL.

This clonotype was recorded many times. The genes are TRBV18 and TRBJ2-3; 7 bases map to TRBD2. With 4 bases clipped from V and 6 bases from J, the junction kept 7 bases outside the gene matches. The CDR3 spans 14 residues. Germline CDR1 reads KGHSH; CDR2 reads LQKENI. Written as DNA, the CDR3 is TGTGCCAGCTCACTAGGACGGGGAGGGGATACGCAGTATTTT. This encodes CASSLGRGGDTQYF.

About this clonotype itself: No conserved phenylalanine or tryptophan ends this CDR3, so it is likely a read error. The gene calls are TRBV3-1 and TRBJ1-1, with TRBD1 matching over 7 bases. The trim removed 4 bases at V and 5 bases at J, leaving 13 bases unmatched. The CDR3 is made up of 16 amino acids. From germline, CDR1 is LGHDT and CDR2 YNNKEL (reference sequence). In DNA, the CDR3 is TGTGCCAGCAGCCCGAGCATTAAACAGGGGCTTACTGAAGCTTTCCTT. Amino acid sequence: CASSPSIKQGLTEAFL.

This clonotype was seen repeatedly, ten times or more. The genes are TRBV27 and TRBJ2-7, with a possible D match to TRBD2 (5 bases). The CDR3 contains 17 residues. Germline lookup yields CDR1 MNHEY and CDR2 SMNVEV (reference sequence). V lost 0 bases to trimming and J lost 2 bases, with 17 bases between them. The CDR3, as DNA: TGTGCCAGCAGTTTATCGGTTCCCCCGAGCGGTCCCTACGAGCAGTACTTC. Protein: CASSLSVPPSGPYEQYF.

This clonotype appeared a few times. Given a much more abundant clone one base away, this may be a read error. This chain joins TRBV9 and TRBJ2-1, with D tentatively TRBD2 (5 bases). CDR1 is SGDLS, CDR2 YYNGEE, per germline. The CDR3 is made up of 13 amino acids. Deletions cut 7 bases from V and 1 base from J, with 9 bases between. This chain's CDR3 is CASGGLSYNEQFF. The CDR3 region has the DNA TGTGCCAGCGGCGGACTGTCCTACAATGAGCAGTTCTTC.

The CDR3 reads CASSLGDQEATDTQYF. The CDR3 coding sequence is TGTGCCAGCAGCCTAGGGGACCAGGAGGCCACAGATACGCAGTATTTT. This chain connects TRBV9 to TRBJ2-3; D assignment may be TRBD1 or TRBD2 (5 bases each). Germline V lookup: CDR1 SGDLS, CDR2 YYNGEE. V was shortened by 4 bases and J by 2 bases, with 17 bases between the two germline ends. This CDR3 comprises 16 residues.

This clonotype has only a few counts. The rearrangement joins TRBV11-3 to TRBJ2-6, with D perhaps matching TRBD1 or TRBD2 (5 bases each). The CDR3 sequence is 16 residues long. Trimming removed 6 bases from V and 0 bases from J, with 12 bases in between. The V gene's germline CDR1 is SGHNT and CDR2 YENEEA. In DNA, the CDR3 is TGTGCCAGCAGGTCCAATGGGGGCTCTGGGGCCAACGTCCTGACTTTC. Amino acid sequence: CASRSNGGSGANVLTF.

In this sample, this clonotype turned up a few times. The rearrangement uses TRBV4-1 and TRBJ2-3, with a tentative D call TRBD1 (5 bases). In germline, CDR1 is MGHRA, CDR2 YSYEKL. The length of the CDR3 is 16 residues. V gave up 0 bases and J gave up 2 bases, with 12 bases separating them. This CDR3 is CASSQDGGAITDTQYF. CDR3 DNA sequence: TGCGCCAGCAGCCAAGATGGTGGGGCCATCACAGATACGCAGTATTTT.

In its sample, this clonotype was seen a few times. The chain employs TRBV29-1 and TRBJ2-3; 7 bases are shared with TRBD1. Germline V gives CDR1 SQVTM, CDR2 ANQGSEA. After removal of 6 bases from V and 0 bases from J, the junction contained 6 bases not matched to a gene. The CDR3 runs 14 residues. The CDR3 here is CSVAGTASTDTQYF. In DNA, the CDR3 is TGCAGCGTCGCCGGGACAGCTAGCACAGATACGCAGTATTTT.

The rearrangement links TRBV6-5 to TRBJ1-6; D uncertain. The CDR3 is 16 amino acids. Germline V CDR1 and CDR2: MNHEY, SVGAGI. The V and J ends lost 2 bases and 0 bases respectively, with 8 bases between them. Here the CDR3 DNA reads TGTGCCAGCAGTTACGGCTACAGCTCCTATAATTCACCCCTCCACTTT. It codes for CASSYGYSSYNSPLHF.

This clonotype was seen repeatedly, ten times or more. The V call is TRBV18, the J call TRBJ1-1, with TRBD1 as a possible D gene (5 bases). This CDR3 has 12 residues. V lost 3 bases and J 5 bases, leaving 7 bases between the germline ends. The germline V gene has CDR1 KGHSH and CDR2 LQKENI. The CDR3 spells CASSPRVTEAFF. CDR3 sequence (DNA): TGTGCCAGCTCACCCAGGGTAACTGAAGCTTTCTTT.

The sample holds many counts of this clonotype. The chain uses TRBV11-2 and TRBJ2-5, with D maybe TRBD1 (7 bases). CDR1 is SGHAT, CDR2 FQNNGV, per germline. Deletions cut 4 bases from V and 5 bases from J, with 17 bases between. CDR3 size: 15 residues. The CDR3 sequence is CASSSPSTGRETQYF. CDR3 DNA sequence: TGTGCCAGCAGCTCTCCTTCGACAGGGAGGGAGACCCAGTACTTC.

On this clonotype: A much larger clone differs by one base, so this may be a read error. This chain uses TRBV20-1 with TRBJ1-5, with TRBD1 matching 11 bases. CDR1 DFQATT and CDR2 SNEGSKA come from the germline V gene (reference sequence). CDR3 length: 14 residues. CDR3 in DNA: TGCAGTGCTCCGGGACAGGGGGGCAATCAGCCCCGGCATTTT. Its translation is CSAPGQGGNQPRHF.

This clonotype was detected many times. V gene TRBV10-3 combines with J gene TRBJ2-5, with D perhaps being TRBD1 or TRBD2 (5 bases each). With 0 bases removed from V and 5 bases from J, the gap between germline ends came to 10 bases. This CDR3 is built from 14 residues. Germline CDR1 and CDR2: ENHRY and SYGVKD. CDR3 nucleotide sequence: TGTGCCATCAGTGAGTCGGGACCGGGGGAGACCCAGTACTTC. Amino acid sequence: CAISESGPGETQYF.

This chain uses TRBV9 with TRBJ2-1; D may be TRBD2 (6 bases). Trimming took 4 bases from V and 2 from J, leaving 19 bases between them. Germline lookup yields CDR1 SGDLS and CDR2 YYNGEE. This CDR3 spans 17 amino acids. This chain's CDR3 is CASSSEGRGIAYNEQFF. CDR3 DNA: TGTGCCAGCAGCTCCGAGGGGCGGGGTATCGCCTACAATGAGCAGTTCTTC. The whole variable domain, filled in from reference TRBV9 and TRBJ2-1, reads DSGVTQTPKHLITATGQRVTLRCSPRSGDLSVYWYQQSLDQGLQFLIQYYNGEERAKGNILERFSAQQFPDLHSELNLSSLELGDSALYFCASSSEGRGIAYNEQFFGPGTRLTVL.

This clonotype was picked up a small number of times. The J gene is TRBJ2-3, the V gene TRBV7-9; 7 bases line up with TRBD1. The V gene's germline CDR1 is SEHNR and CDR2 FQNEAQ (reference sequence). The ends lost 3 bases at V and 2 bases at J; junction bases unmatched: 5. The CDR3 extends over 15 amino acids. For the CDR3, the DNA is TGTGCCAGCAGCTTTCCCGGACAGGACACAGATACGCAGTATTTT. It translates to CASSFPGQDTDTQYF.

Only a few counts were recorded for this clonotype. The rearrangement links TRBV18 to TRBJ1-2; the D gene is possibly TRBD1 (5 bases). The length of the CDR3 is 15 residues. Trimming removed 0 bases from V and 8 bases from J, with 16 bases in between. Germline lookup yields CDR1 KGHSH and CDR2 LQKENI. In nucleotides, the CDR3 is TGTGCCAGCTCACCACCGAGTACGGGGCGTCCAGGCTACACCTTC. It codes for CASSPPSTGRPGYTF.

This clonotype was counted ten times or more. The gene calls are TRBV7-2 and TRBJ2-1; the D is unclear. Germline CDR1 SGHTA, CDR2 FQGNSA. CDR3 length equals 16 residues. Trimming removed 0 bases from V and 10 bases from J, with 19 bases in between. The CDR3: CASSLALAQPAGEQFF. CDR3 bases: TGTGCCAGCAGCTTAGCACTTGCCCAACCTGCAGGAGAGCAGTTCTTC.

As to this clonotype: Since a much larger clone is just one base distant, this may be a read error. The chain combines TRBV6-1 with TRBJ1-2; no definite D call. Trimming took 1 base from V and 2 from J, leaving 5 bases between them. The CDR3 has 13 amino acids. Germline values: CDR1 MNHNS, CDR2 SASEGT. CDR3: CASSEGENYGYTF. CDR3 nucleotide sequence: TGTGCCAGCAGTGAAGGAGAGAACTATGGCTACACCTTC.

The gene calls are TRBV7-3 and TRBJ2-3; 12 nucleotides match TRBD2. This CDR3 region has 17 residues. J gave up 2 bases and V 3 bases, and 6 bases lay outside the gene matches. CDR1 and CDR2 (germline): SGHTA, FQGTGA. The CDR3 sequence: CASSFGLAGFATDTQYF. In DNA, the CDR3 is TGTGCCAGCAGCTTTGGACTAGCGGGGTTCGCCACAGATACGCAGTATTTT.

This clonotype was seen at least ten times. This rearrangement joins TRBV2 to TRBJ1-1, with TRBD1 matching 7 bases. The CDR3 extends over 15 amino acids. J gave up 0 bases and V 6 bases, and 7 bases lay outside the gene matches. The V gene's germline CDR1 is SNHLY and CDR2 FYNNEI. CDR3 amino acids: CASRLQGPMNTEAFF. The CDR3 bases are TGTGCCAGCAGACTACAGGGGCCCATGAACACTGAAGCTTTCTTT.

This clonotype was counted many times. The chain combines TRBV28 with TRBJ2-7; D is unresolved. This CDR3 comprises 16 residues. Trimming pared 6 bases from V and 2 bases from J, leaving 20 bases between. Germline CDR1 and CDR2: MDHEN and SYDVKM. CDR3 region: CASSPSDTHFPYEQYF. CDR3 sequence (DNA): TGTGCCAGCAGCCCTTCTGACACCCACTTTCCCTACGAGCAGTACTTC.

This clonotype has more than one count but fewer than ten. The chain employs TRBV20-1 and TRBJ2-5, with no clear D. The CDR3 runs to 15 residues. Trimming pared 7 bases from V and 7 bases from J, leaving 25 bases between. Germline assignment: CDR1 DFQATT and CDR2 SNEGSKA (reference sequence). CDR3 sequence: CSDFGPTADGGTQYF. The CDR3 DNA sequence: TGCAGTGACTTCGGGCCGACCGCGGACGGCGGGACCCAGTACTTC.